This entry describes one T cell receptor (beta chain). This CDR3 comprises 16 residues. The germline V gene encodes CDR1 SNHLY and CDR2 FYNNEI. V lost 8 bases, J lost 8 bases, and 10 bases stayed unmatched. Per the original data handling: Quantification of nucleated cells was approximated via reference gene primer amplification. Profiled with immunoSEQ multiplex PCR; TCRdb holds only in-frame clones, not every one. V, J and clone size derive from that table, while D and trimming were established from the DNA sequence. There are approximately 320,000 clones in the sample; nearly 90% occur only once, and over 8.5% lies in the top ten. The data derive from a study of blood T cell repertoires in COVID-19.

This clonotype was sampled from a woman in her twenties or thirties with COVID-19, enrolled during active disease. Sequencing was carried out using peripheral blood. The chain links TRBV2 to TRBJ1-6; 12 bases align to TRBD1. The CDR3, as DNA: TGTGCCAGCGGATACCCCGGGACAGGGGGCGATTCACCCCTCCACTTT. Its protein product is CASGYPGTGGDSPLHF.